The 29 T cell receptor beta chains below come from one sample, sequenced in a study of blood T cell repertoires in COVID-19. Assay: immunoSEQ multiplex PCR; the TCRdb copy retains only in-frame clones and omits some. Here the sample spans more than 200,000 clones, about 87% being singletons. The specimen sequenced was peripheral blood. The source is a woman aged 55-69 years with COVID-19, enrolled during active disease.

The chain carries TRBV5-1 and TRBJ1-1; 10 bases map to TRBD1. Germline V gene lookup returns CDR1 SGHRS and CDR2 YFSETQ. This CDR3 contains 15 residues. J was trimmed by 4 bases and V by 0 bases; bases with no gene match: 3. In nucleotides, the CDR3 is TGCGCCAGCAGCTTGGGGGGACAGGGGCTCACTGAAGCTTTCTTT. This gives the protein CASSLGGQGLTEAFF.

The V gene is TRBV19, the J gene TRBJ2-7; weak D call: TRBD2 (5 bases). V was shortened by 5 bases and J by 1 base, with 21 bases between the two germline ends. Germline V gene lookup returns CDR1 LNHDA and CDR2 SQIVND (reference sequence). The CDR3 extends over 17 amino acids. The CDR3 DNA follows: TGTGCCAGTAGTGCCCGGGGTGAGGCAAACCCATCCTACGAGCAGTACTTC. Residues: CASSARGEANPSYEQYF.

The chain couples TRBV2 to TRBJ1-1; no clear D gene. The CDR3 loop spans 15 amino acids. Trimming shortened V by 2 bases and J by 4 bases, and 14 bases separated the two germline ends. Germline assignment: CDR1 SNHLY and CDR2 FYNNEI. The CDR3 here is CASSERRRQSTEAFF. The CDR3 DNA reads as TGTGCCAGCAGTGAAAGGAGACGGCAGAGCACTGAAGCTTTCTTT.

The chain has TRBV29-1 and TRBJ1-1; D remains unclear. Germline CDR1 SQVTM, CDR2 ANQGSEA. The CDR3 runs to 13 residues. The ends were cut back, 5 bases at V and 0 bases at J, with 10 bases in the middle. As DNA, the CDR3 is TGCAGCGTTTTGTCAGGTATGAACACTGAAGCTTTCTTT. This gives the protein CSVLSGMNTEAFF.

CDR3 protein: CASSQDAGNQPQHF. CDR3 DNA: TGTGCCAGCAGCCAAGATGCAGGGAATCAGCCCCAGCATTTT. The rearrangement links TRBV3-1 (or the pseudogene TRBV3-2) to TRBJ1-5, with D possibly TRBD1 on 5 matching bases. The V end lost 0 bases, the J end lost 4 bases, and 7 bases lay between the germline ends. The CDR3 contains 14 residues. CDR1 is LGHDT, CDR2 YNNKEL, per germline (reference sequence).

The chain joins TRBV4-1 to TRBJ1-3, with D possibly being TRBD1 (5 bases). The germline gives CDR1 MGHRA, CDR2 YSYEKL. V was pared by 1 base and J by 0 bases, with 10 bases between. The CDR3 runs to 16 residues. Here the CDR3 reads CASSQGPGRSGNTIYF. The DNA of the CDR3 is TGCGCCAGCAGCCAAGGCCCAGGGCGCTCTGGAAACACCATATATTTT.

The chain uses TRBV19 and TRBJ1-2; 7 bases are a match to TRBD1. The CDR3 consists of 14 residues. The germline CDR1 and CDR2 sequences are LNHDA and SQIVND (reference sequence). V lost 3 bases, J lost 1 base, and 2 bases stayed unmatched. CDR3 residues: CASSMTGLNYGYTF. The CDR3 DNA is TGTGCCAGTAGTATGACAGGGCTTAACTATGGCTACACCTTC.

The J gene is TRBJ1-1, the V gene TRBV27, with unresolved D. Trimming removed 6 bases from V and 6 bases from J, with 20 bases in between. CDR1 and CDR2 (germline): MNHEY, SMNVEV (reference sequence). CDR3 length equals 15 residues. The CDR3: CASRLAPRVWSEAFF. The CDR3 DNA reads TGTGCCAGCAGACTGGCCCCGCGGGTCTGGTCTGAAGCTTTCTTT.

The V gene is TRBV5-1, the J gene TRBJ1-2, with D perhaps matching TRBD1 (6 bases). Trimming took off 4 bases at V and 4 bases at J, with 17 bases between the two ends. The germline V gene encodes CDR1 SGHRS and CDR2 YFSETQ. The CDR3 runs 15 residues. The CDR3 DNA follows: TGCGCCAGCAGCCCGGGGGGCAGGAACTCCTATGGCTACACCTTC. Translating it yields CASSPGGRNSYGYTF.

This clone occurred once. The chain joins TRBV7-2 to TRBJ2-1, with D perhaps matching TRBD2 (6 bases). CDR1 is SGHTA, CDR2 FQGNSA, per germline. The CDR3 sequence is 13 residues long. V was cut by 3 bases and J by 9 bases, with 12 bases left in between. CDR3 residues: CASSFSAGREQFF. The CDR3 DNA reads TGTGCCAGCAGCTTCTCTGCGGGGCGTGAGCAGTTCTTC.

The chain links TRBV6-4 to TRBJ2-1; 10 nucleotides agree with TRBD2. The V and J ends lost 3 bases and 7 bases, in that order; junction bases with no gene match: 9. Germline V lookup: CDR1 MRHNA, CDR2 SNTAGT. This CDR3 is built from 16 residues. CDR3 region: CASSELLAGDHNEQFF. CDR3 sequence (DNA): TGTGCCAGCAGTGAATTGCTAGCGGGAGATCATAATGAGCAGTTCTTC.

This chain joins TRBV7-2 and TRBJ1-3; D is uncertain. Per the germline V gene, CDR1 is SGHTA and CDR2 is FQGNSA. The CDR3 runs 12 residues. Between the trimmed V and J ends, which lost 5 bases and 4 bases, there was a span of 6 bases. The CDR3 here is CASSPQGNTIYF. The DNA for the CDR3 is TGTGCCAGCAGCCCGCAGGGAAACACCATATATTTT.

The chain carries TRBV5-1 and TRBJ2-7; 9 nucleotides line up with TRBD1. J lost 3 bases, V lost 0 bases, and 4 bases had no gene match. This CDR3 comprises 15 residues. Germline V gene data show CDR1 as SGHRS and CDR2 as YFSETQ. As DNA, the CDR3 is TGCGCCAGCAGCTTGGACGGGACAGGGATCTACGAGCAGTACTTC. As protein: CASSLDGTGIYEQYF.

This chain links TRBV21-1 with TRBJ2-3; the table assigns TRBD2, which was not confirmed against the DNA. TRBV21-1 is reported as a pseudogene. The CDR3 has 18 amino acids. CDR3 nucleotide sequence: TGTGCCAGCGGAAATCTCTTGACTAGCGGGAGTAACACAGATACGCAGTATTTT. It codes for CASGNLLTSGSNTDTQYF.

The genes are TRBV30 and TRBJ1-2; D not certain. Trimming left V 0 bases short and J 8 bases short, with 13 bases between. Germline lookup yields CDR1 GTSNPN and CDR2 SVGIG (reference sequence). This CDR3 is built from 13 residues. This CDR3 is CAWSVLLRRGYTF. The CDR3 region has the DNA TGTGCCTGGAGTGTTTTGTTACGGCGGGGCTACACCTTC.

The rearrangement joins TRBV5-1 to TRBJ2-3; D unresolved. CDR3 length: 15 residues. Germline V CDR1 and CDR2: SGHRS, YFSETQ. The germline V and J ends were trimmed by 3 bases and 0 bases, with 11 bases remaining between them. CDR3 sequence reads: CASSSDKPSTDTQYF. The CDR3 DNA reads TGCGCCAGCAGCTCCGACAAGCCTAGCACAGATACGCAGTATTTT.

The chain links TRBV6-1 to TRBJ2-3, with D possibly being TRBD2 (5 bases). Per germline, CDR1 MNHNS and CDR2 SASEGT. Trimming pared 3 bases from V and 4 bases from J, leaving 29 bases between. The CDR3 covers 20 residues. The CDR3 DNA follows: TGTGCCAGCAGTGACGGGAATCTTGAGGGCTTTGTGAGGTGGGCAGATACGCAGTATTTT. Encoded protein: CASSDGNLEGFVRWADTQYF.

J is TRBJ1-1 and V is TRBV7-2, with TRBD1 identical over 7 bases. Germline loops: CDR1 SGHTA, CDR2 FQGNSA. This CDR3 has 12 residues. Losses at the gene ends were 2 bases for V and 8 bases for J; bases not matched to a gene: 2. The CDR3 DNA reads TGTGCCAGCAGCTTACTACAGGGGGAAGCTTTCTTT. Translating gives CASSLLQGEAFF. Full variable domain (outside the CDR3, taken from reference TRBV7-2 and TRBJ1-1): GAGVSQSPSNKVTEKGKDVELRCDPISGHTALYWYRQSLGQGLEFLIYFQGNSAPDKSGLPSDRFSAERTGGSVSTLTIQRTQQEDSAVYLCASSLLQGEAFFGQGTRLTVV.

This clone was detected once. V gene TRBV5-4 combines with J gene TRBJ2-3, with TRBD2 matching 8 bases. Losses at the gene ends were 7 bases for V and 2 bases for J; bases not matched to a gene: 6. Germline CDR1 and CDR2: SGHNT and YYREEE (reference sequence). CDR3 length equals 14 residues. The CDR3 here is CASAVGRVTDTQYF. The CDR3 nucleotides read TGTGCCAGCGCTGTCGGGAGGGTCACAGATACGCAGTATTTT.

The chain has TRBV29-1 and TRBJ1-2, with TRBD1 matching over 7 bases. The CDR3 length is 13 residues. The germline gives CDR1 SQVTM, CDR2 ANQGSEA. V lost 7 bases and J lost 4; bases outside the gene matches: 9. CDR3: CSATSGTAYGYTF. CDR3 nucleotide sequence: TGCAGCGCTACCTCCGGGACAGCCTATGGCTACACCTTC.

V and J are TRBV7-9 and TRBJ1-1, with 9 bases that match TRBD1. J lost 0 bases, V lost 0 bases, and 2 bases had no gene match. CDR1 and CDR2 (germline): SEHNR, FQNEAQ (reference sequence). The CDR3 runs 16 residues. The CDR3: CASSLATGGLNTEAFF. CDR3 DNA sequence: TGTGCCAGCAGCTTAGCGACAGGGGGACTGAACACTGAAGCTTTCTTT.

V and J are TRBV7-9 and TRBJ1-1, with 7 bases aligning to TRBD1. CDR1 and CDR2 (germline): SEHNR, FQNEAQ (reference sequence). Trimming at V came to 3 bases and at J to 6 bases, leaving 4 bases not matched to a gene. The CDR3 contains 13 residues. The CDR3 spells CASSFEDRSEAFF. CDR3 nucleotides: TGTGCCAGCAGCTTCGAGGACAGGTCTGAAGCTTTCTTT.

The chain joins TRBV6-5 to TRBJ1-6, with 8 bases matching TRBD1. After removal of 7 bases from V and 6 bases from J, the junction contained 5 bases not matched to a gene. Germline CDR1 and CDR2: MNHEY and SVGAGI. The CDR3 is 14 residues long. CDR3 sequence: CASKRQGINSPLHF. The CDR3 coding sequence is TGTGCCAGCAAACGACAGGGGATTAATTCACCCCTCCACTTT.

This sequence joins TRBV6-2 or TRBV6-3 and TRBJ2-2; no clear D. Germline V gene data show CDR1 as MNHEY and CDR2 as SVGEGT. The CDR3 extends over 13 amino acids. V gave up 2 bases and J gave up 8 bases, with 9 bases separating them. The CDR3 nucleotides are TGTGCCAGCAGTTACGTGGTCGGGGGGGAGCTGTTTTTT. Translating gives CASSYVVGGELFF.

The V gene is TRBV18, the J gene TRBJ2-3; 7 positions agree with TRBD2. The germline V gene encodes CDR1 KGHSH and CDR2 LQKENI. Germline trimming cut 2 bases from V and 1 base from J; bases unmatched to any gene: 12. This CDR3 contains 18 residues. CDR3 in amino acids: CASSPSSGYTTGTDTQYF. The CDR3 DNA reads as TGTGCCAGCTCACCATCTAGCGGATACACAACCGGCACAGATACGCAGTATTTT.

This clone was seen repeatedly, ten times or more. This chain links TRBV5-1 with TRBJ2-6; D remains ambiguous. Germline CDR1 SGHRS, CDR2 YFSETQ. This CDR3 comprises 13 residues. V lost 7 bases, J lost 1 base, and 6 bases lay in between. Written as DNA, the CDR3 is TGCGCCAGCCGTTATTCTGGGGCCAACGTCCTGACTTTC. Its translation: CASRYSGANVLTF.

CDR3 coding DNA: TGTGCCAGCAGTCGCTCGGGGGGCGGCAATCAGCCCCAGCATTTT. Translation: CASSRSGGGNQPQHF. This rearrangement joins TRBV6-5 to TRBJ1-5; D is possibly TRBD1 (6 bases). Trimming left V 5 bases short and J 2 bases short, with 13 bases between. The CDR3 has 15 residues. Germline V gives CDR1 MNHEY, CDR2 SVGAGI.

The V and J genes are TRBV18 and TRBJ2-3, with 11 nucleotides matching TRBD1. Germline V gene sequence: CDR1 KGHSH, CDR2 LQKENI. The CDR3 length is 15 residues. V lost 2 bases to trimming and J lost 4 bases; unmatched junction nucleotides: 2. This CDR3 is CASSPGTGGSDTQYF. In DNA form, the CDR3 reads TGTGCCAGCTCACCAGGGACAGGGGGTTCAGATACGCAGTATTTT. Full variable domain (missing parts from reference TRBV18 and TRBJ2-3): NAGVMQNPRHLVRRRGQEARLRCSPMKGHSHVYWYRQLPEEGLKFMVYLQKENIIDESGMPKERFSAEFPKEGPSILRIQQVVRGDSAAYFCASSPGTGGSDTQYFGPGTRLTVL.

The chain combines TRBV10-3 with TRBJ2-7, with D perhaps matching TRBD2 (6 bases). This CDR3 region has 13 residues. CDR1 is ENHRY, CDR2 SYGVKD, per germline. The ends were cut back, 0 bases at V and 3 bases at J, with 6 bases in the middle. The CDR3 coding sequence is TGTGCCATCAGTGAGTCGGGGGGCTACGAGCAGTACTTC. This gives the protein CAISESGGYEQYF.